This entry describes one T cell receptor (beta chain). The data derive from a study of technical replicates of blood from a few donors. TCRdb's table, derived via immunoSEQ multiplex PCR, lists solely in-frame clones and lacks some. The repertoire holds about 70,000 clones, with around 97% as singletons. Per germline, CDR1 MNHNS and CDR2 SASEGT. The CDR3 runs 16 residues. Germline trimming cut 0 bases from V and 6 bases from J; bases unmatched to any gene: 7. Sequencing was done on a sample of T cells isolated from PBMCs. The chain combines TRBV6-1 with TRBJ2-7; TRBD1 aligns across 11 bases. The TCR comes from a human donor in good health. For the CDR3, the DNA is TGTGCCAGCAGTGAAGCGAGGGACAGGGGGGTGAGCGAGCAGTACTTC. It is translated as CASSEARDRGVSEQYF.